One sample yielded the 20 T cell receptor beta chains listed below, sequenced in a study of T cell clonality in common variable immunodeficiency. Method: immunoSEQ multiplex PCR; TCRdb's copy keeps in-frame clones and lacks some. The sample contains around 55,000 clones, none of them singletons. The sequenced material came from peripheral blood mononuclear cells. All receptors come from a person aged 18 to 70 in good health.

There are many counts of this clone. The CDR3 end lies 3 residues beyond the end of the read and is filled in from the germline J gene. The chain combines TRBV5-1 with TRBJ2-2, with D possibly TRBD2 on 6 matching bases. In germline, CDR1 is SGHRS, CDR2 YFSETQ. The CDR3 has 15 residues. CDR3: CASSLIGGSNSPLFF. The sequenced CDR3 bases are TGCGCCAGCAGCCTTATCGGGGGATCGAATTCACCG.

This clone was detected many times. The CDR3 end is not reached by the read, which stops 3 residues before it; the germline J gene fills it in. The chain links TRBV7-9 to TRBJ2-5; a weak D match, TRBD2 (5 bases). Germline V gene sequence: CDR1 SEHNR, CDR2 FQNEAQ (reference sequence). The V and J ends lost 1 base and 1 base respectively, with 10 bases between them. This CDR3 has 15 amino acids. The sequenced CDR3 bases are TGTGCCAGCAGCTTAGTTTCGGGGTTCCAAGAGACC. This gives the protein CASSLVSGFQET. The full CDR3 protein is CASSLVSGFQETQYF.

Ten or more counts support this clone. The read ends 3 residues early relative to the CDR3; the germline J gene fills the gap. V gene TRBV2 combines with J gene TRBJ1-2; 9 bases line up with TRBD1. This CDR3 is built from 13 residues. Unmatched junction bases numbered 1, after V lost 5 bases and J lost 3 bases. Germline V CDR1 and CDR2: SNHLY, FYNNEI. The CDR3 sequence: CASSRDRDYGYTF. The CDR3 DNA, read in part, is TGTGCCAGCAGTAGGGACAGGGACTATGGC.

This clone was seen at least ten times. The covered CDR3 bases are TGTGCCAGTAGTATACCCAGACACCTCACCTATGGC. It translates to CASSIPRHLTYG. The full CDR3 is CASSIPRHLTYGYTF. The rearrangement joins TRBV19 to TRBJ1-2; D remains ambiguous. The CDR3 end falls 3 residues outside the read, so it is completed with the germline J gene. Germline V CDR1 and CDR2: LNHDA, SQIVND (reference sequence). This CDR3 region has 15 residues. With 2 bases removed from V and 4 bases from J, the gap between germline ends came to 14 bases.

This clone was observed a handful of times. Read sequence stops 3 residues before the CDR3 end, and the germline J gene provides the missing end. V is TRBV7-9 and J is TRBJ1-2; 7 nucleotides align to TRBD1. V lost 5 bases, J lost 4 bases, and 7 bases stayed unmatched. Per germline, CDR1 SEHNR and CDR2 FQNEAQ (reference sequence). The CDR3 covers 14 residues. The CDR3 bases that were read are TGTGCCAGCAGCCCACAGGGGTTGGGCTATGGC. Protein product: CASSPQGLGYG. The full CDR3 protein reads CASSPQGLGYGYTF.

In this sample, this clone turned up many times. The CDR3 end falls 3 residues outside the read, so it is completed with the germline J gene. The rearrangement links TRBV2 to TRBJ1-2, with 8 bases fitting TRBD1. The V gene's germline CDR1 is SNHLY and CDR2 FYNNEI. V lost 5 bases and J lost 6; bases outside the gene matches: 5. The CDR3 is 13 residues long. CDR3 amino acids: CASSSTGGDGYTF. The part of the CDR3 DNA that was read is TGTGCCAGCAGTAGTACAGGGGGGGATGGC. Using reference TRBV2 and TRBJ1-2 for the parts outside the CDR3, the full variable domain is EPEVTQTPSHQVTQMGQEVILRCVPISNHLYFYWYRQILGQKVEFLVSFYNNEISEKSEIFDDQFSVERPDGSNFTLKIRSTKLEDSAMYFCASSSTGGDGYTFGSGTRLTVV.

This clone was counted at least ten times. The covered CDR3 bases are TGTGCCAGCAGCTTAATGACGGGGAATTCACCC. This encodes CASSLMTGNSP. The full-length CDR3 reads as CASSLMTGNSPLHF. The chain recombines TRBV13 with TRBJ1-6; D is unclear. The CDR3 end lies 3 residues beyond the end of the read and is filled in from the germline J gene. Germline lookup yields CDR1 PRHDT and CDR2 FYEKMQ (reference sequence). The CDR3 sequence is 14 residues long. V gave up 2 bases and J gave up 7 bases, with 9 bases separating them.

This clone was counted between two and nine times. The read gets to within 3 residues of the CDR3 end, and the germline J gene fills in the rest. The V gene is TRBV6-1, the J gene TRBJ1-2; the D is unclear. V gave up 0 bases and J gave up 0 bases, with 8 bases separating them. Germline CDR1 MNHNS, CDR2 SASEGT. The CDR3 extends over 15 amino acids. The CDR3 is CASSEATVANYGYTF. The sequenced CDR3 bases are TGTGCCAGCAGTGAAGCCACAGTAGCTAACTATGGC.

This clone was observed at least ten times. With the read ending 3 residues before the CDR3 end, the germline J gene is used to fill in that end. The J gene is TRBJ2-2, the V gene TRBV5-1; tentatively, D is TRBD1 (5 bases). This CDR3 is 14 amino acids long. The germline V gene has CDR1 SGHRS and CDR2 YFSETQ. The CDR3 here is CASSLVGLGEKLFF. CDR3 bases read: TGCGCCAGCAGCTTGGTTGGGCTAGGGGAAAAG.

The CDR3 reads CASSYPGLKQPQYF. CDR3 bases read: TGTGCCAGCAGTTACCCGGGTCTCAAGCAGCCG. This chain uses TRBV6-2 or TRBV6-3 with TRBJ2-3; D is ambiguous. With the read ending 3 residues before the CDR3 end, the germline J gene is used to fill in that end. Germline CDR1 is MNHEY and CDR2 is SVGEGT. This CDR3 is built from 14 residues.

There are many counts of this clone. Read sequence stops 3 residues before the CDR3 end, and the germline J gene provides the missing end. J is TRBJ1-2 and V is TRBV19; TRBD1 aligns across 10 bases. The CDR3 length is 16 residues. Trimming took 2 bases from V and 2 from J; bases not matched to a gene: 5. The germline V gene encodes CDR1 LNHDA and CDR2 SQIVND (reference sequence). The CDR3 spells CASSISGTGANYGYTF. The sequenced part of the CDR3 DNA is TGTGCCAGTAGTATATCCGGGACAGGGGCCAACTATGGC.

This clone showed up many times. The CDR3 goes on 3 residues after the read ends, and that part is filled in from the germline J gene. The chain has TRBV19 and TRBJ1-2, with 7 nucleotides matching TRBD1. CDR3 length equals 14 residues. The germline CDR1 and CDR2 sequences are LNHDA and SQIVND (reference sequence). V shed 6 bases, J shed 2 bases, and the junction held 6 bases outside the gene matches. CDR3 DNA, as far as it was read: TGTGCCAGTAGAACTACAGGGGCGAACTATGGC. It yields the protein CASRTTGANYG. Given in full, the CDR3 is CASRTTGANYGYTF.

This clone was counted ten times or more. Read sequence stops 3 residues before the CDR3 end, and the germline J gene provides the missing end. The chain recombines TRBV19 with TRBJ2-5; D might be TRBD1 (5 bases). The CDR3 extends over 14 amino acids. The V gene lost 2 bases and the J gene lost 5 bases, with 12 bases spanning the gap. The germline V gene encodes CDR1 LNHDA and CDR2 SQIVND (reference sequence). The CDR3 here is CASSIREYRETQYF. CDR3 DNA, as far as it was read: TGTGCCAGTAGTATAAGGGAATACAGGGAGACC.

Points on this clone: The read terminates 3 residues ahead of where the CDR3 ends, so the germline J gene completes it. This rearrangement joins TRBV6-1 to TRBJ1-2, with TRBD1 matching 9 bases. CDR3 length: 14 residues. The V gene's germline CDR1 is MNHNS and CDR2 SASEGT. The junction had 3 bases not matched to a gene; V was cut back by 3 bases and J by 4 bases. Partial CDR3 DNA: TGTGCCAGCAGTGAGGGACAGGGATTCTATGGC. Translated, it gives CASSEGQGFYG. The complete CDR3 reads CASSEGQGFYGYTF.

At least ten counts were recorded for this clone. The read terminates 3 residues before the CDR3 end, so the remaining end is supplied by the germline J gene. The chain has TRBV30 and TRBJ1-1; maybe TRBD1 (5 bases). The length of the CDR3 is 15 residues. V was trimmed by 0 bases and J by 1 base, leaving 12 bases between them. Germline V gives CDR1 GTSNPN, CDR2 SVGIG (reference sequence). CDR3 region: CAWSVYGGGNTEAFF. The sequenced part of the CDR3 DNA is TGTGCCTGGAGTGTATATGGGGGGGGGAACACTGAA. The whole variable domain, remainder taken from reference TRBV30 and TRBJ1-1, is SQTIHQWPATLVQPVGSPLSLECTVEGTSNPNLYWYRQAAGRGLQLLFYSVGIGQISSEVPQNLSASRPQDRQFILSSKKLLLSDSGFYLCAWSVYGGGNTEAFFGQGTRLTVV.

This clone was seen more than once but under ten times. The read terminates 3 residues ahead of where the CDR3 ends, so the germline J gene completes it. The chain employs TRBV19 and TRBJ2-3; TRBD2 matches 7 bases. The length of the CDR3 is 14 residues. The germline V gene encodes CDR1 LNHDA and CDR2 SQIVND (reference sequence). CDR3 bases read: TGTGCCAGTAGTATACGGGGGGAGATTGAGACG. The encoded protein is CASSIRGEIET. In full, the CDR3 is CASSIRGEIETQYF.

As to this clone: With the read ending 3 residues before the CDR3 end, the germline J gene is used to fill in that end. The chain carries TRBV7-6 and TRBJ1-1; possible D gene TRBD1, 6 bases. With 5 bases removed from V and 5 bases from J, the gap between germline ends came to 12 bases. Per germline, CDR1 SGHVS and CDR2 FNYEAQ. This CDR3 has 13 residues. The CDR3 bases that were read are TGTGCCAGCAGCCTTACAGGGCAAACTGAA. Its protein is CASSLTGQTE. The entire CDR3 is CASSLTGQTEAFF.

This clone has a count of ten or more. The read ends 3 residues before the CDR3 terminus; that terminus is restored from the germline J gene. The V call is TRBV28, the J call TRBJ2-3; 8 nucleotides agree with TRBD2. CDR3 length: 17 residues. CDR1 is MDHEN and CDR2 is SYDVKM in the germline V gene. V lost 4 bases to trimming and J lost 8 bases; unmatched junction nucleotides: 17. The CDR3 loop reads CASSSPAGARRLLTQYF. The covered CDR3 bases are TGTGCCAGCAGTTCCCCAGCGGGGGCTAGGCGATTGCTTACG.

This clone has ten or more counts. With the read ending 3 residues before the CDR3 end, the germline J gene is used to fill in that end. This sequence joins TRBV27 and TRBJ2-7, with 9 bases aligning to TRBD1. This CDR3 is built from 13 residues. Germline values: CDR1 MNHEY, CDR2 SMNVEV (reference sequence). The V segment lost 8 bases and the J segment 2 bases; nucleotides outside the gene matches: 4. The CDR3 DNA, read in part, is TGTGCCAGCCAAGGACAGGGGACCTACGAG. Translating gives CASQGQGTYE. The full CDR3 reads CASQGQGTYEQYF.

This clone was detected many times. Read data end 3 residues before the CDR3 end; the end is taken from the germline J gene. This chain uses TRBV20-1 with TRBJ2-1; 13 bases agree with TRBD2. This CDR3 contains 15 residues. V was pared by 7 bases and J by 1 base, with 4 bases of the junction left unmatched. Germline V gene lookup returns CDR1 DFQATT and CDR2 SNEGSKA (reference sequence). The CDR3 bases that were read are TGCAGTGTGACTAGCGGGAGGACTTCCTACAATGAG. Residues: CSVTSGRTSYNE. The whole CDR3 protein is CSVTSGRTSYNEQFF.